This T cell receptor beta chain appears in the sequencing data of a study of blood T cells in healthy people across ages. Whole-study findings and limits: The fall in TCR beta diversity per million T cells was roughly linear with age.

A second PCR of roughly 7 to 11 cycles used a sample-barcoded 5' primer and a J-beta primer mix. TCRdb reanalysed the 5' RACE reads using MiXCR and keeps one entry per CDR3 protein. The table has 650,000 to 700,000 distinct CDR3 sequences, 32% seen once; the top ten hold 15% to 19%. This clonotype occurred a few times. Its antigen is as yet unknown. This CDR3 contains 13 residues. J was trimmed by 9 bases and V by 5 bases; bases with no gene match: 0. The germline gives CDR1 SGHTA, CDR2 FQGNSA. The receptor was isolated from an elderly woman in good health. J is TRBJ1-6 and V is TRBV7-2; 11 bases align to TRBD1. Input material: blood. The CDR3 nucleotides read TGTGCCAGCAGCGGACAGGGGGCTTCACCCCTCCACTTT. As protein: CASSGQGASPLHF. Using reference TRBV7-2 and TRBJ1-6 for the parts outside the CDR3, the full variable domain is GAGVSQSPSNKVTEKGKDVELRCDPISGHTALYWYRQSLGQGLEFLIYFQGNSAPDKSGLPSDRFSAERTGGSVSTLTIQRTQQEDSAVYLCASSGQGASPLHFGNGTRLTVT.